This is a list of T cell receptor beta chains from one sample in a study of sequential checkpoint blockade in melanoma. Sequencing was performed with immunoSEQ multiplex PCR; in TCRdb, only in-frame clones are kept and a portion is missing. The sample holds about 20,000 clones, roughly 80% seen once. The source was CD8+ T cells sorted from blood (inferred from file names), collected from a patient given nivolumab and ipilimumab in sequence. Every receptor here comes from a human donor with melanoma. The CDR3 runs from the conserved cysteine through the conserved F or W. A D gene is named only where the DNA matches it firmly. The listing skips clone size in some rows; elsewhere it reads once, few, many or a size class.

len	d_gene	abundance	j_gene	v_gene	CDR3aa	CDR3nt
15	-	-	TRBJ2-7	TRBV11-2	CASSLDLRGTYEQYF	TGTGCCAGCAGCTTAGATTTACGCGGAACCTACGAGCAGTACTTC
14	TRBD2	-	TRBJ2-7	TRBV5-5	CASSFSGSSYEQYF	TGTGCCAGCAGTTTTAGCGGGAGCTCCTACGAGCAGTACTTC
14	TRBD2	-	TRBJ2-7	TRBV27	CASSSSGGGYEQYF	TGTGCCAGCAGTTCTAGCGGGGGGGGATACGAGCAGTACTTC
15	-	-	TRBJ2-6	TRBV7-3	CASSLKRSGANVLTF	TGTGCCAGCAGCTTAAAACGGTCCGGGGCCAACGTCCTGACTTTC
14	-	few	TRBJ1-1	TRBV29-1	CSVEDAGFGTEAFF	TGCAGCGTTGAAGATGCAGGGTTCGGGACTGAAGCTTTCTTT
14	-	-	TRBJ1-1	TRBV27	CASFPTIMNTEAFF	TGTGCCAGCTTCCCCACAATCATGAACACTGAAGCTTTCTTT
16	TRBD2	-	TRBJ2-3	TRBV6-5	CASSSPTSGGTDTQYF	TGTGCCAGCAGTTCCCCGACTAGCGGAGGCACAGATACGCAGTATTTT
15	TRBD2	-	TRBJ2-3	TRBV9	CASSVELAGPDTQYF	TGTGCCAGCAGCGTAGAGCTAGCGGGCCCAGATACGCAGTATTTT
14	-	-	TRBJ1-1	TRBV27	CASSLSEGNTEAFF	TGTGCCAGCAGTTTATCCGAGGGGAACACTGAAGCTTTCTTT
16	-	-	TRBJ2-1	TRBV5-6	CASSLERHRPYNEQFF	TGTGCCAGCAGCTTGGAGAGGCACCGTCCCTACAATGAGCAGTTCTTC
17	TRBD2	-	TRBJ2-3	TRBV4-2	CASSQQPGLAATDTQYF	TGTGCCAGCAGCCAACAACCGGGACTAGCGGCAACAGATACGCAGTATTTT
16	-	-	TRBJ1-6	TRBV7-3	CASAVGGGSYNSPLHF	TGTGCCAGCGCCGTAGGGGGTGGCTCCTATAATTCACCCCTCCACTTT
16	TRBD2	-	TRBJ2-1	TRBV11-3	CASSLPLREGNNEQFF	TGTGCCAGCAGCTTACCCCTGAGGGAGGGAAACAATGAGCAGTTCTTC
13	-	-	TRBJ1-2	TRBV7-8	CASSRLSSYGYTF	TGTGCCAGCAGCCGACTATCCTCCTATGGCTACACCTTC
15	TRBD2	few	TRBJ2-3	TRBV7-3	CASSIGGADTDTQYF	TGTGCCAGCAGCATCGGGGGGGCGGATACAGATACGCAGTATTTT
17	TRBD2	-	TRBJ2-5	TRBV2	CASSERGVPGRQETQYF	TGTGCCAGCAGTGAACGGGGGGTGCCTGGACGACAAGAGACCCAGTACTTC